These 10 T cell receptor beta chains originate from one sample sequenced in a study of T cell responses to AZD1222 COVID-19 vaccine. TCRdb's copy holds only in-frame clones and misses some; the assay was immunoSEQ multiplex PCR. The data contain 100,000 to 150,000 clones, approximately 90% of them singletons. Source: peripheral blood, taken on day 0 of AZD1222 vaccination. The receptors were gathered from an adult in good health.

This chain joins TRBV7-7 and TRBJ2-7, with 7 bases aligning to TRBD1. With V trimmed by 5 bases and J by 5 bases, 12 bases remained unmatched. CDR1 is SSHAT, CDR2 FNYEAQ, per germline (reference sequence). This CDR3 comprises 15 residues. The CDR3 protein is CASSPSGTAIHEQYF. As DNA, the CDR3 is TGTGCCAGCAGCCCATCCGGGACAGCTATCCACGAGCAGTACTTC. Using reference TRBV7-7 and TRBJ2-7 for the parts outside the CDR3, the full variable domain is GAGVSQSPRYKVTKRGQDVTLRCDPISSHATLYWYQQALGQGPEFLTYFNYEAQPDKSGLPSDRFSAERPEGSISTLTIQRTEQRDSAMYRCASSPSGTAIHEQYFGPGTRLTVT.

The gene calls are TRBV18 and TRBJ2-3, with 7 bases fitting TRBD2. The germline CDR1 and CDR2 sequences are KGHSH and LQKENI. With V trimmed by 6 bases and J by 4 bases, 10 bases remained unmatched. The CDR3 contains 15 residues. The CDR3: CASSLISGSADTQYF. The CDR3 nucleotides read TGTGCCAGCTCCCTGATTAGCGGGTCTGCAGATACGCAGTATTTT.

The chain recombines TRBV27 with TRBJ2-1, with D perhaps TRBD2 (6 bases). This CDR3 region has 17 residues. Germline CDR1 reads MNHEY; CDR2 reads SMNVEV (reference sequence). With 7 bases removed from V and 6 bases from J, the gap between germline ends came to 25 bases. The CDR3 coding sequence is TGTGCCAGCACCGCAAGGAGGGAGGTCCTAAGGCGCAATGAGCAGTTCTTC. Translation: CASTARREVLRRNEQFF.

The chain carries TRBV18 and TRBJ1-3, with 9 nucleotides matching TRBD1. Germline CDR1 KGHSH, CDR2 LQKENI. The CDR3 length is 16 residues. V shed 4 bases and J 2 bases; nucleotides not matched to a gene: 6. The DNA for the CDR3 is TGTGCCAGCTCACAAGCGCGGGACAGGGCTGGAAACACCATATATTTT. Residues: CASSQARDRAGNTIYF.

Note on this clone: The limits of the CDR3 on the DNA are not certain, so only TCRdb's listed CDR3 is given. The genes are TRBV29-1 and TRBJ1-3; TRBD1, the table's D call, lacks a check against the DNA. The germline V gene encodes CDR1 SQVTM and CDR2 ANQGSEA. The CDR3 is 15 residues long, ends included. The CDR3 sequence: CSASVRGHSGNTIYF.

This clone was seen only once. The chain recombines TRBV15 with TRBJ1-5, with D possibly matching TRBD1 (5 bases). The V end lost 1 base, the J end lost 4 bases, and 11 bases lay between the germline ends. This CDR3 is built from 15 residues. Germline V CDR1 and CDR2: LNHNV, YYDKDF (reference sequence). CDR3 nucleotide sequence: TGTGCCACCAGCAGAGTCGGCAGGGATAATCAGCCCCAGCATTTT. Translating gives CATSRVGRDNQPQHF.

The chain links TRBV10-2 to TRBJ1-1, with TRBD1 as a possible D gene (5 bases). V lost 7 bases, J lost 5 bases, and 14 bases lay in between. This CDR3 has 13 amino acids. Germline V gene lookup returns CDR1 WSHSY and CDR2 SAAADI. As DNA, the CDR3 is TGCGCCAGCATAGGCAGGGATTGGACTGAAGCTTTCTTT. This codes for CASIGRDWTEAFF.

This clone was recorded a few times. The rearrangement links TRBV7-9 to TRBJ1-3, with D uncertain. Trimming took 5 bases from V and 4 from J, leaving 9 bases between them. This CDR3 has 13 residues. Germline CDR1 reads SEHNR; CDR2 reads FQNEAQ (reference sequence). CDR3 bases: TGTGCCAGCAGCGCTCAAGCCGGAAACACCATATATTTT. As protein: CASSAQAGNTIYF.

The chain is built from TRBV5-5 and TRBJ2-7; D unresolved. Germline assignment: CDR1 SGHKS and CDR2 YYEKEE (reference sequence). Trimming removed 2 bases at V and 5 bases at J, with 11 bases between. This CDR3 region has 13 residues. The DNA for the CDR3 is TGTGCCAGCAGCTTTGGGAAACAAAACGAGCAGTACTTC. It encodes CASSFGKQNEQYF. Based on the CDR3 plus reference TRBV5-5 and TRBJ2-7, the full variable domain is DAGVTQSPTHLIKTRGQQVTLRCSPISGHKSVSWYQQVLGQGPQFIFQYYEKEERGRGNFPDRFSARQFPNYSSELNVNALLLGDSALYLCASSFGKQNEQYFGPGTRLTVT.

The DNA of the CDR3 is TGTGCCAGCAGTGGGATTAGTGAAGCTTTCTTT. Its protein is CASSGISEAFF. The chain combines TRBV25-1 with TRBJ1-1, with D unresolved. Germline lookup yields CDR1 MGHDK and CDR2 SYGVNS. Trimming shortened V by 4 bases and J by 7 bases, and 7 bases separated the two germline ends. The CDR3 is made up of 11 amino acids.